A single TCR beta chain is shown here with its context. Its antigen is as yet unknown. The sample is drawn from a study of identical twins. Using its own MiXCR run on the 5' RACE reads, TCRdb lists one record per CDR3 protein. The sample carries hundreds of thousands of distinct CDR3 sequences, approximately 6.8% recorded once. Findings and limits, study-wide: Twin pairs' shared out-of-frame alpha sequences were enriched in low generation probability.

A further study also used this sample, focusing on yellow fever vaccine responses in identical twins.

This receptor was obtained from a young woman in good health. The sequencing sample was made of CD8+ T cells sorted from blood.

The CDR3 loop reads CSARGGLAGSRGSYEQYF. The DNA of the CDR3 is TGCAGTGCTAGAGGCGGACTAGCGGGGTCTCGAGGGTCCTACGAGCAGTACTTC. This chain uses TRBV20-1 with TRBJ2-7, with TRBD2 identical over 12 bases. Germline CDR1 and CDR2: DFQATT and SNEGSKA (reference sequence). Trimming at V came to 1 base and at J to 1 base, leaving 11 bases not matched to a gene. This CDR3 has 18 residues.